This T cell receptor beta chain was sequenced during a study of cytomegalovirus exposure and HLA in healthy donors. Study-level findings and limits: Most subjects had HLA-A and HLA-B alleles reportedly predicted accurately by TCR beta sequences. With later analysis, a missense DCLRE1C variant became linked to TCR beta V- and J-gene trimming. Sequencing probably produced one cluster of sequence variants that were highly shared.

It was healthy bone marrow donors who served as donors. Trimming stripped 2 bases from V and 1 base from J, with 8 bases between. The CDR3 runs to 14 residues. Germline lookup yields CDR1 MNHEY and CDR2 SVGAGI. Primers included in the PCR were 60 Vbeta and 13 Jbeta primers. Sequencing was performed with immunoSEQ multiplex PCR; in TCRdb, only in-frame clones are kept and a portion is missing. Here the sample spans about 110,000 clones, under 85% being singletons. With regard to this clone: Its target is not known.

The sample consisted of PBMCs. The chain carries TRBV6-5 and TRBJ1-1; D is possibly TRBD1 (5 bases). The TCR was taken from a man younger than 45 in good health and CMV-seropositive. The CDR3 DNA reads TGTGCCAGCAGTTACGGGGGGACGAACACTGAAGCTTTCTTT. Translation gives CASSYGGTNTEAFF.